This T cell receptor (beta chain) comes out of a study of T-cell memory formation after mild COVID-19. One entry per CDR3 protein, called by TCRdb with MiXCR from the 5' RACE reads. This table has roughly 610,000 distinct CDR3 sequences, roughly a sixth appearing once. The germline V gene encodes CDR1 KGHSH and CDR2 LQKENI. Trimming pared 2 bases from V and 3 bases from J, leaving 18 bases between. The CDR3 has 17 residues. The sample holds a few counts of this clonotype. Input material: PBMCs or a T cell subset sorted from them (not recorded which). The clonotype was recovered from an adult woman who had mild COVID-19 (a few samples of this study predate the infection). Cell type and time point are not known. The chain links TRBV18 to TRBJ2-3; unclear D gene. CDR3 loop: CASSPSLGWWETDTQYF. The CDR3 nucleotides read TGTGCCAGCTCACCATCTCTGGGTTGGTGGGAAACAGATACGCAGTATTTT.